These 13 T cell receptor beta chains were all obtained from the same sample, sequenced in a study of blood T cell repertoires in COVID-19. Sequenced by immunoSEQ multiplex PCR; TCRdb stores in-frame clones only, minus some. The sample records 250,000 to 350,000 clones, about nine tenths being singletons. The specimen sequenced was peripheral blood. The receptors originated from a young woman with COVID-19, enrolled during active disease.

The rearrangement joins TRBV2 to TRBJ1-2, with D unresolved. CDR1 and CDR2 (germline): SNHLY, FYNNEI. The V end lost 4 bases, the J end lost 1 base, and 4 bases lay between the germline ends. The CDR3 has 12 residues. CDR3 residues: CASSGHNYGYTF. As DNA, the CDR3 is TGTGCCAGCAGTGGGCATAACTATGGCTACACCTTC.

V and J are TRBV28 and TRBJ2-5; D may be TRBD2 (6 bases). This CDR3 comprises 12 residues. V dropped 2 bases and J dropped 7 bases, with 8 bases sitting between them. Germline CDR1 MDHEN, CDR2 SYDVKM. The CDR3, as DNA: TGTGCCAGCAGTTTACGGGGAGGGACCCAGTACTTC. It encodes CASSLRGGTQYF. The full variable domain, completed using reference TRBV28 and TRBJ2-5, is DVKVTQSSRYLVKRTGEKVFLECVQDMDHENMFWYRQDPGLGLRLIYFSYDVKMKEKGDIPEGYSVSREKKERFSLILESASTNQTSMYLCASSLRGGTQYFGPGTRLLVL.

A remark on this clone: The same CDR3 can be traced to other DNA sequences in this sample. CDR3 coding DNA: TGCGCCAGCAGCCCGGGACAGGGTCCAGATACGCAGTATTTT. Translated, it gives CASSPGQGPDTQYF. The genes are TRBV4-1 and TRBJ2-3; 9 bases match TRBD1. The V gene end was trimmed by 4 bases and the J gene end by 4 bases; junction bases not matched to a gene: 3. The CDR3 runs to 14 residues. Germline V lookup: CDR1 MGHRA, CDR2 YSYEKL.

The chain employs TRBV4-1 and TRBJ2-5, with D perhaps matching TRBD2 (5 bases). There are 15 residues in the CDR3. The V and J ends lost 0 bases and 4 bases respectively, with 12 bases between them. Per the germline V gene, CDR1 is MGHRA and CDR2 is YSYEKL. In nucleotides, the CDR3 is TGCGCCAGCAGCCAAGATGATGGGAGCGCAGAGACCCAGTACTTC. This encodes CASSQDDGSAETQYF.

The chain couples TRBV4-1 to TRBJ2-7; 9 positions agree with TRBD1. Germline V gene lookup returns CDR1 MGHRA and CDR2 YSYEKL. The CDR3 spans 16 residues. The ends lost 0 bases at V and 2 bases at J; junction bases unmatched: 5. As DNA, the CDR3 is TGCGCCAGCAGCCAAGAGGCCGGGACAGGGCCCTACGAGCAGTACTTC. Translation: CASSQEAGTGPYEQYF.

The rearrangement joins TRBV4-1 to TRBJ2-1; TRBD2 is a possible D gene (6 bases). CDR3 size: 17 residues. Per the germline V gene, CDR1 is MGHRA and CDR2 is YSYEKL. V was trimmed by 1 base and J by 3 bases, leaving 16 bases between them. The CDR3, as DNA: TGCGCCAGCAGCCAAGGCACCGGGACTCGATTCTACAATGAGCAGTTCTTC. This gives the protein CASSQGTGTRFYNEQFF.

The rearrangement links TRBV19 to TRBJ2-1; TRBD2 aligns across 7 bases. This CDR3 has 15 amino acids. Germline V lookup: CDR1 LNHDA, CDR2 SQIVND (reference sequence). Trimming cost V 5 bases and J 0 bases; bases outside gene matches: 4. The CDR3 DNA reads as TGTGCCAGTAGTTCTAGCGGATACTCCTACAATGAGCAGTTCTTC. Translating gives CASSSSGYSYNEQFF.

The gene calls are TRBV5-5 and TRBJ2-1, with D tentatively TRBD2 (6 bases). Trimming cost V 2 bases and J 4 bases, with 13 bases left between them. The CDR3 has 15 residues. Germline V gene data show CDR1 as SGHKS and CDR2 as YYEKEE (reference sequence). CDR3 residues: CASSLGIAEYNEQFF. The CDR3 DNA is TGTGCCAGCAGCTTAGGAATAGCGGAATACAATGAGCAGTTCTTC.

This clone showed up just a few times. V usage is TRBV6-4 and J usage is TRBJ2-7, with D perhaps matching TRBD2 (7 bases). Germline V gene lookup returns CDR1 MRHNA and CDR2 SNTAGT. The CDR3 spans 15 residues. V lost 8 bases and J lost 3, with 20 bases in between. The chain's CDR3 is CASGGEDRILYEQYF. The CDR3 DNA is TGTGCCAGCGGGGGGGAAGACAGGATTCTCTACGAGCAGTACTTC.

Turning to this clone: Other DNA sequences in this sample translate to the same CDR3. The chain joins TRBV6-2 or TRBV6-3 to TRBJ2-7; 14 nucleotides match TRBD2. CDR1 is MNHEY and CDR2 is SVGEGT in the germline V gene. This CDR3 contains 14 residues. V was clipped by 2 bases and J by 6 bases; unmatched bases: 0. The CDR3 protein is CASSYGLAGGEQYF. In DNA, the CDR3 is TGTGCCAGCAGTTACGGACTAGCGGGAGGCGAGCAGTACTTC.

The rearrangement uses TRBV19 and TRBJ2-7, with a possible D match to TRBD1 (10 bases). The CDR3 is 19 amino acids. V was cut by 4 bases and J by 1 base, with 26 bases left in between. Germline CDR1 and CDR2: LNHDA and SQIVND (reference sequence). The CDR3 DNA sequence: TGTGCCAGTAGTACGTCGGGACAGGGGCCTAGCGGGGCTTCCTACGAGCAGTACTTC. Translation gives CASSTSGQGPSGASYEQYF.

The V gene is TRBV19, the J gene TRBJ1-2; TRBD1 is a possible D gene (5 bases). This CDR3 is 16 amino acids long. With 6 bases removed from V and 8 bases from J, the gap between germline ends came to 25 bases. Germline assignment: CDR1 LNHDA and CDR2 SQIVND (reference sequence). The CDR3 here is CASSPSGARRQPGYTF. The CDR3 bases are TGTGCCAGTAGCCCTAGCGGGGCAAGGAGGCAGCCGGGCTACACCTTC.

This clone was picked up one time. The genes are TRBV5-6 and TRBJ2-7; D gene unclear. In germline, CDR1 is SGHDT, CDR2 YYEEEE. The CDR3 extends over 14 amino acids. Between the trimmed V and J ends, which lost 0 bases and 4 bases, there was a span of 11 bases. The CDR3 DNA is TGTGCCAGCAGCTTGGGAGTAGCCCCATACGAGCAGTACTTC. Protein sequence: CASSLGVAPYEQYF.